What follows is one T cell receptor beta chain and its context. TCRdb keeps only in-frame clones here, not all; method: immunoSEQ multiplex PCR. Here the sample spans approximately 71,000 clones, 70% to 80% being singletons. The CDR3 totals 15 residues. J lost 0 bases, V lost 3 bases, and 4 bases had no gene match. Germline V gene data show CDR1 as KGHDR and CDR2 as SFDVKD. This sample was included in a study of blood T cell repertoires in COVID-19. The sequencing input was peripheral blood. V gene TRBV24-1 combines with J gene TRBJ2-7; TRBD1 agrees at 7 bases. The receptor's source is a man in his 60s with active or convalescent COVID-19. CDR3 residues: CATSDGNRGSYEQYF. DNA for the CDR3: TGTGCCACCAGTGATGGCAACAGGGGCTCCTACGAGCAGTACTTC.